This TCR beta chain was profiled in a study of chemoradiotherapy in HPV16-positive cancers. For the study at large: A couple of HPV16-positive patients' cells yielded candidate HPV-specific clones and common motifs. Regarding the study as a whole: Candidate HPV-specific clones and E7-related TCR motifs grew in tumor during treatment. The functional HPV-specific definition rests on just two HPV16-positive patients.

Over chemoradiotherapy, repertoires were sampled more than once. Note on this clone: Its antigen remains unknown.

This CDR3 is built from 16 residues. Germline CDR1 is MGHRA and CDR2 is YSYEKL. The V gene end was trimmed by 4 bases and the J gene end by 5 bases; junction bases not matched to a gene: 11. TCRdb keeps only in-frame clones here, not all; method: immunoSEQ multiplex PCR. The table shows more than 10,000 clones, with about two thirds occurring only once. The chain is built from TRBV4-1 and TRBJ2-1; 7 nucleotides align to TRBD2. This clonotype was sampled from a human donor with HPV-associated anogenital cancer. The sample was acquired from a patient who underwent chemoradiotherapy. The chain's CDR3 is CASSRGGLVVNNEQFF. DNA for the CDR3: TGCGCCAGCAGCCGCGGAGGACTAGTAGTGAACAATGAGCAGTTCTTC.